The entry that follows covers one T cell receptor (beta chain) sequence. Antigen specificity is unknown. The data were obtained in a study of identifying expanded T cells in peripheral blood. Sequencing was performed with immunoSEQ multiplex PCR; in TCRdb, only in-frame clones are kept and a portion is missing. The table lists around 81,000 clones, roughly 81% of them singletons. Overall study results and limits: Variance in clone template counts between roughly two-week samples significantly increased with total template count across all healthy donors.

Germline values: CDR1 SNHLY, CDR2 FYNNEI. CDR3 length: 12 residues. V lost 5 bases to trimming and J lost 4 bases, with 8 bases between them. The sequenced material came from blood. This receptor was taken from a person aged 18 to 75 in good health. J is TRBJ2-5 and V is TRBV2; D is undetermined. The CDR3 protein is CASSTRLETQYF. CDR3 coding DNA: TGTGCCAGCAGTACCCGCTTAGAGACCCAGTACTTC.